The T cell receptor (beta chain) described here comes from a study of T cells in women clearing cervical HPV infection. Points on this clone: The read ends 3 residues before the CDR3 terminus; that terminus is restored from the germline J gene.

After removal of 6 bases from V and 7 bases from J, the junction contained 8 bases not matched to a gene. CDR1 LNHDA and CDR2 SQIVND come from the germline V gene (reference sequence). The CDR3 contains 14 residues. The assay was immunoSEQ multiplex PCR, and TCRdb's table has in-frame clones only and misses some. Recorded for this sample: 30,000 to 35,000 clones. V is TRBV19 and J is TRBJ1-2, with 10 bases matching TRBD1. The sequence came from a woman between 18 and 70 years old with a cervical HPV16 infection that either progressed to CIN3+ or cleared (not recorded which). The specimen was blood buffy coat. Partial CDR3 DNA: TGTGCCAGTAGACCCTCCGGGACAGGGGCTGGC. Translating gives CASRPSGTGAG. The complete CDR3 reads CASRPSGTGAGYTF. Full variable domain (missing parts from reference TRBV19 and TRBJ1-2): DGGITQSPKYLFRKEGQNVTLSCEQNLNHDAMYWYRQDPGQGLRLIYYSQIVNDFQKGDIAEGYSVSREKKESFPLTVTSAQKNPTAFYLCASRPSGTGAGYTFGSGTRLTVV.